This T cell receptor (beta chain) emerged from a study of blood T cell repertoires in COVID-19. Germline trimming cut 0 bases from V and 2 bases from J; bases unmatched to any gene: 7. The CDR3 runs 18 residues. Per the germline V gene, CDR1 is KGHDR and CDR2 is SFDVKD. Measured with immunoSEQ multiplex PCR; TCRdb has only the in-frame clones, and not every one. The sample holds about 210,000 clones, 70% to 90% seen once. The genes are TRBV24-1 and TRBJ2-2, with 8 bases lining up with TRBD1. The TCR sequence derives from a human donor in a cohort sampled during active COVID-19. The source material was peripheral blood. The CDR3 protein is CATSDLQGDRHNTGELFF. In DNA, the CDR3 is TGTGCCACCAGTGATTTGCAGGGGGACAGGCATAACACCGGGGAGCTGTTTTTT.